The source of this T cell receptor (beta chain) is a study of CD8 T cells in ankylosing spondylitis. Study-level points and caveats: Characteristic of ankylosing spondylitis blood, it appeared, was a TCR beta motif comprising several highly homologous variants.

Details on this clonotype: No antigen is known for it.

TCRdb passed the 5' RACE reads through MiXCR, listing each CDR3 protein once. The sample consists of about 220,000 distinct CDR3 sequences, about 7% of them appearing once. The CDR3 is 15 residues long. CDR1 is DFQATT, CDR2 SNEGSKA, per germline (reference sequence). Trimming removed 3 bases from V and 7 bases from J; junction bases left unmatched: 12. The sequencing sample was made of blood, either unsorted or a sorted T cell fraction (not recorded which). V is TRBV20-1 and J is TRBJ2-1; 7 nucleotides align to TRBD1. This receptor was identified in a male donor with ankylosing spondylitis. CDR3 region: CSASLTGYSANEQFF. In DNA, the CDR3 is TGCAGTGCTAGCCTGACAGGGTACTCGGCTAATGAGCAGTTCTTC.